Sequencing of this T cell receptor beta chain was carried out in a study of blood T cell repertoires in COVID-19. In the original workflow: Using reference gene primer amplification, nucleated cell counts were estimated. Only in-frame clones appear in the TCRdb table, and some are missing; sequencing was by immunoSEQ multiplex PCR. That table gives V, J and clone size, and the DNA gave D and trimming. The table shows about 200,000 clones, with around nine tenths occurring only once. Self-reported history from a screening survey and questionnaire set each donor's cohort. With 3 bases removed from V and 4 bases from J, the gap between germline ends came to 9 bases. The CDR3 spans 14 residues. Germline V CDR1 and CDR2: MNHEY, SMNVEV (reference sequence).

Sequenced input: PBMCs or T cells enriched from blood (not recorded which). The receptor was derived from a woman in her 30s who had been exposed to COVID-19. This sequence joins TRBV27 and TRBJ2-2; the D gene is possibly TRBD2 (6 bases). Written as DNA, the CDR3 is TGTGCCAGCAGTTTGCTAGCGTCCACCGGGGAGCTGTTTTTT. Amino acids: CASSLLASTGELFF.